Each of the 6 T cell receptor beta chains below was sequenced from the same sample in a study of blood T cell repertoires in COVID-19. TCRdb's table, derived via immunoSEQ multiplex PCR, lists solely in-frame clones and lacks some. The repertoire holds 110,000 to 150,000 clones, with around 80% as singletons. The sample comprised peripheral blood. Receptors originate from a woman of 80 years or more in a cohort sampled during active or convalescent COVID-19.

V gene TRBV2 combines with J gene TRBJ1-3; tentative D call: TRBD1 (6 bases). Germline V gives CDR1 SNHLY, CDR2 FYNNEI. There are 14 residues in the CDR3. Trimming stripped 6 bases from V and 0 bases from J, with 9 bases between. The CDR3 here is CASRDRNSGNTIYF. In nucleotides, the CDR3 is TGTGCCAGCAGAGACAGGAACTCTGGAAACACCATATATTTT.

The chain has TRBV12-3 or TRBV12-4 and TRBJ1-2; D is ambiguous. V dropped 1 base and J dropped 4 bases, with 7 bases sitting between them. This CDR3 region has 13 residues. The chain's CDR3 is CASSLGVRYGYTF. Here the CDR3 DNA reads TGTGCCAGCAGTTTAGGTGTGCGCTATGGCTACACCTTC.

The genes are TRBV18 and TRBJ1-2; tentatively, D is TRBD1 (5 bases). CDR1 and CDR2 from the germline V gene are KGHSH and LQKENI. With 3 bases removed from V and 2 bases from J, the gap between germline ends came to 7 bases. The CDR3 consists of 13 residues. The DNA of the CDR3 is TGTGCCAGCTCACCGGCAGGGAACTATGGCTACACCTTC. Its protein product is CASSPAGNYGYTF. Full variable domain (rest looked up from reference TRBV18 and TRBJ1-2): NAGVMQNPRHLVRRRGQEARLRCSPMKGHSHVYWYRQLPEEGLKFMVYLQKENIIDESGMPKERFSAEFPKEGPSILRIQQVVRGDSAAYFCASSPAGNYGYTFGSGTRLTVV.

Comments on this clone: This sample also contains other DNA sequences that code for the same CDR3. V usage is TRBV18 and J usage is TRBJ2-7; unclear D gene. V shed 6 bases and J shed 5 bases, with 8 bases lying between them. This CDR3 spans 11 amino acids. Germline CDR1 is KGHSH and CDR2 is LQKENI. In nucleotides, the CDR3 is TGTGCCAGCTCTCCCAAAAACGAGCAGTACTTC. Residues: CASSPKNEQYF.

The rearrangement uses TRBV18 and TRBJ2-7; D is uncertain. Germline assignment: CDR1 KGHSH and CDR2 LQKENI. V was shortened by 6 bases and J by 2 bases, with 14 bases between the two germline ends. CDR3 size: 14 residues. The CDR3: CASSRLGQTYEQYF. CDR3 DNA: TGTGCCAGCTCCCGTCTTGGGCAGACCTACGAGCAGTACTTC.

V gene TRBV5-1 combines with J gene TRBJ2-5; TRBD2 is a possible D gene (7 bases). Trimming pared 0 bases from V and 4 bases from J, leaving 10 bases between. The CDR3 sequence is 14 residues long. CDR1 is SGHRS, CDR2 YFSETQ, per germline. CDR3 sequence (DNA): TGCGCCAGCAGCTTGGAAGGGGGGGGAGAGACCCAGTACTTC. It yields the protein CASSLEGGGETQYF.